This TCR beta chain comes out of a study of cytomegalovirus exposure and HLA in healthy donors. CDR1 and CDR2 from the germline V gene are LGHNA and YSLEER. CDR3 length: 16 amino acids. V was clipped by 4 bases and J by 2 bases; unmatched bases: 7. The table lists this clone with a few counts. What it binds is unknown. PCR primers comprised 60 Vbeta and 13 Jbeta primers. Assay: immunoSEQ multiplex PCR; the TCRdb copy retains only in-frame clones and omits some. The sample lists some 120,000 clones, about 10% seen once, with around 3% in the top ten. The study, taken as a whole, reports: Investigators reported approximately 150 TCR beta chains as tied to cytomegalovirus.

Source material: PBMCs. The source of this sequence is a man aged 25 to 40 in good health and CMV-seronegative. This chain uses TRBV4-3 with TRBJ2-3, with TRBD2 matching over 9 bases. The CDR3 nucleotides are TGCGCCAGCAGCCTCTTAGCGGGGGCTGTCACAGATACGCAGTATTTT. The encoded protein is CASSLLAGAVTDTQYF.